Listed below are T cell receptor beta chains from one sample, sequenced in a study of Graves' ophthalmopathy and Graves' hyperthyroidism. TCRdb analysed the multiplex PCR reads with MiXCR anew, one entry per CDR3 protein. The sample yields approximately 540,000 distinct CDR3 sequences, less than 45% seen once. Sequencing was performed on peripheral blood or thyroid tissue (not recorded which). Receptors originate from an adult man with Graves' hyperthyroidism. Both conserved end residues are part of each CDR3. A D gene is named only where the DNA matches it firmly. Rows give clone size only sometimes, using once, few, many, or a class for an expanded clone.

J: TRBJ1-2; size: -; V: TRBV29-1; D: -; DNA: TGCAGCGTTGTTGTGGGGGCCGGCTACACCTTC; CDR3: CSVVVGAGYTF
J: TRBJ2-5; size: -; V: TRBV29-1; D: -; DNA: TGCAGCGTTGACTCCGGGACCACCTTAGAGACCCAGTACTTC; CDR3: CSVDSGTTLETQYF
J: TRBJ2-7; size: -; V: TRBV20-1; D: -; DNA: TGCAGTGCTACCCAGGGGGGCGCAAAGGAGTTCTTC; CDR3: CSATQGGAKEFF
J: TRBJ1-2; size: many; V: TRBV7-9; D: -; DNA: TGTGCCAGCAGCAAGGTCAGGGAGGACGGCTACACCTTC; CDR3: CASSKVREDGYTF
J: TRBJ2-7; size: many; V: TRBV5-1; D: -; DNA: TGCGCCAGCAGCGGGGGATTTGGCCCCTACGAGCAGTACTTC; CDR3: CASSGGFGPYEQYF
J: TRBJ2-3; size: few; V: TRBV20-1; D: TRBD2; DNA: TGCAGTGTCTATAGCGGGGGAAGAGATACGCAGTATTTT; CDR3: CSVYSGGRDTQYF
J: TRBJ2-7; size: few; V: TRBV4-1; D: -; DNA: TGCGCCAGCAGTTGGGAACGGGTAAACTCCTACGAGCAGTACTTC; CDR3: CASSWERVNSYEQYF
J: TRBJ2-5; size: -; V: TRBV11-2; D: -; DNA: TGTGCCAGCAGCGCGACCATACAGGTTTTGAAAGAAACCCAGTACTTC; CDR3: CASSATIQVLKETQYF
J: TRBJ2-7; size: few; V: TRBV6-5; D: TRBD1; DNA: TGTGCCAGCAGTACTCGGGACAGTACCTACGAGCAGTACTTC; CDR3: CASSTRDSTYEQYF
J: TRBJ1-4; size: once; V: TRBV19; D: -; DNA: TGTGCCAGTAGTATGGGGGAGCAGGAAAAACTGTTTTTT; CDR3: CASSMGEQEKLFF
J: TRBJ1-1; size: -; V: TRBV20-1; D: -; DNA: TGCAGTGCTAGTGCGGGGGGGACGGTTAACACTGAAGCTTTCTTT; CDR3: CSASAGGTVNTEAFF
J: TRBJ1-6; size: many; V: TRBV12-3/TRBV12-4; D: TRBD1; DNA: TGTGCCAGCAGCCGAAGGACAGGGATCGCCTCACCCCTCCACTTT; CDR3: CASSRRTGIASPLHF
J: TRBJ1-2; size: few; V: TRBV6-2/TRBV6-3; D: TRBD1; DNA: TGTGCCAGCAGTGGGACAGGGCCTAACTATGGCTACACCTTC; CDR3: CASSGTGPNYGYTF
J: TRBJ1-1; size: many; V: TRBV2; D: TRBD1; DNA: TGTGCCAGCACAAGACAGGGACTCAACACTGAAGCTTTCTTT; CDR3: CASTRQGLNTEAFF
J: TRBJ2-7; size: many; V: TRBV6-6; D: -; DNA: TGTGCCAGCAGTTATCCACAAGGTTACTCCTACGAGCAGTACTTC; CDR3: CASSYPQGYSYEQYF
J: TRBJ2-7; size: many; V: TRBV5-6; D: TRBD1; DNA: TGTGCCAGCAGGGGCTTCGTTTCCGGGACAGGATCGTACGAGCAGTACTTC; CDR3: CASRGFVSGTGSYEQYF
J: TRBJ2-3; size: -; V: TRBV7-3; D: -; DNA: TGTGCCAGCAGCTTACAGCACGGTACAGATACGCAGTATTTT; CDR3: CASSLQHGTDTQYF
J: TRBJ2-5; size: many; V: TRBV5-8; D: TRBD2; DNA: TGTGCCAGCAGCCCCCAAAACCAGGGACTAGCGGGGGCGGTGGGGGAGACCCAGTACTTC; CDR3: CASSPQNQGLAGAVGETQYF
J: TRBJ1-2; size: once; V: TRBV7-9; D: -; DNA: TGTGCCAGCAGCTTAGGTCTGAGGCACTATGGCTACACCTTC; CDR3: CASSLGLRHYGYTF
J: TRBJ2-7; size: -; V: TRBV7-6; D: TRBD1; DNA: TGTGCCAGCAGCCGGACCGGGACAGGGGCTATCTACGAGCAGTACTTC; CDR3: CASSRTGTGAIYEQYF
J: TRBJ1-1; size: few; V: TRBV5-8; D: TRBD1; DNA: TGTGCCAGCAGCTTGCAGGGGGCTTCTGTTGAAGCTTTCTTT; CDR3: CASSLQGASVEAFF
J: TRBJ1-2; size: many; V: TRBV7-2; D: -; DNA: TGTGCCAGCAGCTTAGTCCCAGGGTTGTATGGCCACACCTTC; CDR3: CASSLVPGLYGHTF